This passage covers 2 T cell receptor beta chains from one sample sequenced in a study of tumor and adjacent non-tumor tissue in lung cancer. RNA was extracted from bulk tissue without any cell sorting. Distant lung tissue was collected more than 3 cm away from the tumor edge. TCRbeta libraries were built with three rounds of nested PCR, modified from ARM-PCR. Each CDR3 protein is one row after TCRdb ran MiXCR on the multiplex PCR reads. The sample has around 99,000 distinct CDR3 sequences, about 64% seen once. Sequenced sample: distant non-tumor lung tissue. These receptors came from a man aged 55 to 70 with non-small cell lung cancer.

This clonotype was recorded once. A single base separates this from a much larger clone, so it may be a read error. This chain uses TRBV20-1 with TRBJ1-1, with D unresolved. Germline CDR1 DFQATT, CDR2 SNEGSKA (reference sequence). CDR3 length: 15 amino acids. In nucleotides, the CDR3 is TGCAGTGCTGGAGATTGGGAGGCCCAGAACACTGAAGCTTTCTTT. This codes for CSAGDWEAQNTEAFF.

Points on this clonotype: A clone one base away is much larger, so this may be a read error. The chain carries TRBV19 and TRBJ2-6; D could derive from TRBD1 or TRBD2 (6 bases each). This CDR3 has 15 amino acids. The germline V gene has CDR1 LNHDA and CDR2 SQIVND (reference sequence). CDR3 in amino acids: CASSQPGAGAKVLTF. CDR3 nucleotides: TGTGCCAGTAGTCAGCCGGGGGCTGGGGCCAAGGTCCTGACTTTC.